The 26 T cell receptor beta chains below were found in one sample sequenced in a study of blood T cell repertoires in COVID-19. Repertoires were generated with immunoSEQ multiplex PCR, while TCRdb's copy carries only in-frame clones and drops some. The sample gives 280,000 or so clones, 88% of which show up once; almost 9.5% is in the top ten. Sample: peripheral blood. All receptors derive from a man younger than 35 with active or convalescent COVID-19.

The V and J genes are TRBV11-2 and TRBJ1-2; tentatively, D is TRBD1 (5 bases). The V end was cut by 5 bases, the J end by 7 bases, with 11 bases between. This CDR3 region has 12 residues. Germline assignment: CDR1 SGHAT and CDR2 FQNNGV. CDR3 coding DNA: TGTGCCAGCAGCGCGGCGGGGCCTGGCTACACCTTC. This encodes CASSAAGPGYTF.

J is TRBJ1-1 and V is TRBV5-1; TRBD1 matches at 8 bases. Losses at the gene ends were 5 bases for V and 5 bases for J; bases not matched to a gene: 5. The CDR3 runs 13 residues. The V gene's germline CDR1 is SGHRS and CDR2 YFSETQ. CDR3 in DNA: TGCGCCAGCAGTACGGACAGGGTAACTGAAGCTTTCTTT. This sequence encodes CASSTDRVTEAFF.

The chain has TRBV7-3 and TRBJ2-2, with unresolved D. V was shortened by 4 bases and J by 3 bases, with 3 bases between the two germline ends. Germline-derived CDR1 and CDR2 are SGHTA and FQGTGA. CDR3 length: 12 amino acids. The CDR3 sequence is CASSYYTGELFF. The DNA of the CDR3 is TGTGCCAGCAGCTACTACACCGGGGAGCTGTTTTTT.

The chain couples TRBV19 to TRBJ2-1; no reliable D call. Germline loops: CDR1 LNHDA, CDR2 SQIVND (reference sequence). This CDR3 comprises 13 residues. The V end lost 5 bases, the J end lost 5 bases, and 10 bases lay between the germline ends. The CDR3 nucleotides are TGTGCCAGTAGTCAGACTCGGGACAATGAGCAGTTCTTC. It codes for CASSQTRDNEQFF.

The chain employs TRBV11-1 and TRBJ2-3; D uncertain. Germline V CDR1 and CDR2: SGHAT, FQDESV (reference sequence). The CDR3 is 15 amino acids. Trimming left V 1 base short and J 3 bases short, with 11 bases between. The CDR3 region has the DNA TGTGCCAGCAGCTTAGTGGTTAGCACGACAGATACGCAGTATTTT. The encoded protein is CASSLVVSTTDTQYF.

CDR3: CASSLGWGQGTIPNYGYTF. In DNA, the CDR3 is TGTGCCAGCAGCTTAGGATGGGGACAGGGAACAATCCCCAACTATGGCTACACCTTC. The chain joins TRBV13 to TRBJ1-2, with TRBD1 identical over 9 bases. J lost 2 bases, V lost 0 bases, and 13 bases had no gene match. Germline loops: CDR1 PRHDT, CDR2 FYEKMQ (reference sequence). The CDR3 extends over 19 amino acids.

The chain recombines TRBV2 with TRBJ1-3, with 7 bases lining up with TRBD1. CDR3 size: 14 residues. Trimming removed 6 bases from V and 4 bases from J; junction bases left unmatched: 6. The germline V gene encodes CDR1 SNHLY and CDR2 FYNNEI. The CDR3 region is CASRATGQGNTIYF. The CDR3 DNA follows: TGTGCCAGCAGAGCGACAGGGCAGGGAAACACCATATATTTT.

The V call is TRBV9, the J call TRBJ2-3; possible D gene TRBD2, 7 bases. This CDR3 spans 14 amino acids. Germline values: CDR1 SGDLS, CDR2 YYNGEE. V was trimmed by 0 bases and J by 5 bases, leaving 10 bases between them. The CDR3 nucleotides read TGTGCCAGCAGCGTAGGCGGGGGCCGAGATACGCAGTATTTT. Protein sequence: CASSVGGGRDTQYF. The full variable domain, rest sourced from reference TRBV9 and TRBJ2-3, is DSGVTQTPKHLITATGQRVTLRCSPRSGDLSVYWYQQSLDQGLQFLIQYYNGEERAKGNILERFSAQQFPDLHSELNLSSLELGDSALYFCASSVGGGRDTQYFGPGTRLTVL.

This chain links TRBV9 with TRBJ2-7; tentatively, D is TRBD1 (6 bases). This CDR3 comprises 16 residues. Per germline, CDR1 SGDLS and CDR2 YYNGEE. Trimming left V 4 bases short and J 1 base short, with 18 bases between. The CDR3 region has the DNA TGTGCCAGCAGCCCCAAAGGGGGACGGACTTCCTACGAGCAGTACTTC. This gives the protein CASSPKGGRTSYEQYF. The full variable domain, rest sourced from reference TRBV9 and TRBJ2-7, is DSGVTQTPKHLITATGQRVTLRCSPRSGDLSVYWYQQSLDQGLQFLIQYYNGEERAKGNILERFSAQQFPDLHSELNLSSLELGDSALYFCASSPKGGRTSYEQYFGPGTRLTVT.

The chain employs TRBV3-1 (or the pseudogene TRBV3-2) and TRBJ1-4; TRBD1 agrees at 9 bases. The CDR3 is 16 amino acids. The germline CDR1 and CDR2 sequences are LGHDT and YNNKEL (reference sequence). The junction had 7 bases not matched to a gene; V was cut back by 3 bases and J by 5 bases. CDR3 sequence (DNA): TGTGCCAGCAGCCAGCTAGGGACAGGGAGGAATGAAAAACTGTTTTTT. This gives the protein CASSQLGTGRNEKLFF.

This clone has a single count. The J gene is TRBJ1-4, the V gene TRBV12-5; 7 bases are a match to TRBD1. Germline loops: CDR1 LGHNT, CDR2 FRNRAP. CDR3 length: 16 residues. Trimming removed 5 bases from V and 6 bases from J; junction bases left unmatched: 12. DNA for the CDR3: TGTGCTAGTGGTCCCGGACAGGCGAGTTGGGATGAAAAACTGTTTTTT. Translating it yields CASGPGQASWDEKLFF.

The count of this clone is one. The J gene is TRBJ1-4, the V gene TRBV15; 8 positions agree with TRBD1. The CDR3 is 17 residues long. J lost 5 bases, V lost 0 bases, and 8 bases had no gene match. Germline V gives CDR1 LNHNV, CDR2 YYDKDF (reference sequence). CDR3 loop: CATSRDRSRTGNEKLFF. The CDR3, as DNA: TGTGCCACCAGCAGAGATCGTTCAAGGACAGGGAATGAAAAACTGTTTTTT. The complete variable domain, with remaining parts taken from reference TRBV15 and TRBJ1-4, reads DAMVIQNPRYQVTQFGKPVTLSCSQTLNHNVMYWYQQKSSQAPKLLFHYYDKDFNNEADTPDNFQSRRPNTSFCFLDIRSPGLGDTAMYLCATSRDRSRTGNEKLFFGSGTQLSVL.

The chain is built from TRBV2 and TRBJ1-5; D perhaps matches TRBD1 (6 bases). Trimming took off 3 bases at V and 1 base at J, with 10 bases between the two ends. In germline, CDR1 is SNHLY, CDR2 FYNNEI. This CDR3 spans 15 amino acids. The CDR3 nucleotides are TGTGCCAGCAGTGATATCGACAGGAGCAATCAGCCCCAGCATTTT. Its protein is CASSDIDRSNQPQHF. Full variable domain (remainder filled in from reference TRBV2 and TRBJ1-5): EPEVTQTPSHQVTQMGQEVILRCVPISNHLYFYWYRQILGQKVEFLVSFYNNEISEKSEIFDDQFSVERPDGSNFTLKIRSTKLEDSAMYFCASSDIDRSNQPQHFGDGTRLSIL.

Concerning this clone itself: The sample contains more than one DNA sequence encoding this CDR3. The gene calls are TRBV4-1 and TRBJ1-5; TRBD1 matches 7 bases. CDR1 is MGHRA, CDR2 YSYEKL, per germline. The CDR3 runs 15 residues. V trimming: 1 base; J trimming: 4 bases; junction bases outside the gene matches: 4. The CDR3 nucleotides are TGCGCCAGCAGCCAAGTCCGGGACAGTAATCAGCCCCAGCATTTT. It yields the protein CASSQVRDSNQPQHF.

V and J are TRBV4-1 and TRBJ1-1, with 8 positions matching TRBD1. Trimming removed 3 bases from V and 3 bases from J; junction bases left unmatched: 0. The CDR3 totals 13 residues. CDR1 and CDR2 (germline): MGHRA, YSYEKL. The CDR3 DNA sequence: TGCGCCAGCAGCCAGACAGGGGACACTGAAGCTTTCTTT. Translated, it gives CASSQTGDTEAFF.

In the case of this clone: The CDR3 does not close with the conserved phenylalanine or tryptophan, likely indicating a read error. The DNA is left out, because the CDR3 cannot be placed on it with certainty; the CDR3 is given as TCRdb lists it. The chain has TRBV29-1 and TRBJ1-2; the table's D call TRBD1 went unverified against the DNA. The germline V gene has CDR1 SQVTM and CDR2 ANQGSEA. Counting both end residues, the CDR3 totals 12 amino acids. The CDR3 loop is CSVPTGQGTASL.

The genes are TRBV28 and TRBJ1-5; D remains unclear. V was clipped by 1 base and J by 5 bases, with 3 bases between them. The CDR3 is 12 residues long. Per the germline V gene, CDR1 is MDHEN and CDR2 is SYDVKM. As DNA, the CDR3 is TGTGCCAGCAGTTTATTCGATCAGCCCCAGCATTTT. Translating gives CASSLFDQPQHF.

The chain is built from TRBV27 and TRBJ1-1, with 9 bases matching TRBD1. Trimming cost V 5 bases and J 4 bases; bases outside gene matches: 8. Per germline, CDR1 MNHEY and CDR2 SMNVEV (reference sequence). The CDR3 consists of 15 residues. The DNA of the CDR3 is TGTGCCAGCAGTCTCCGGACAGGGGTGACCACTGAAGCTTTCTTT. Translation gives CASSLRTGVTTEAFF.

The genes are TRBV5-6 and TRBJ1-3, with a tentative D call TRBD1 (5 bases). The CDR3 has 17 amino acids. Germline CDR1 and CDR2: SGHDT and YYEEEE. V was trimmed by 0 bases and J by 0 bases, leaving 13 bases between them. In DNA form, the CDR3 reads TGTGCCAGCAGCTTGGCTGTCGCAGGACACTCTGGAAACACCATATATTTT. As protein: CASSLAVAGHSGNTIYF. Full variable domain (missing parts from reference TRBV5-6 and TRBJ1-3): DAGVTQSPTHLIKTRGQQVTLRCSPKSGHDTVSWYQQALGQGPQFIFQYYEEEERQRGNFPDRFSGHQFPNYSSELNVNALLLGDSALYLCASSLAVAGHSGNTIYFGEGSWLTVV.

CDR3 sequence (DNA): TGCGCCAGCAGCTTGGCAGATTTTCCCAAAAACATTCAGTACTTC. This sequence encodes CASSLADFPKNIQYF. This sequence joins TRBV5-1 and TRBJ2-4, with D hard to call. In germline, CDR1 is SGHRS, CDR2 YFSETQ. The CDR3 covers 15 residues. The ends were cut back, 0 bases at V and 2 bases at J, with 9 bases in the middle.

This chain links TRBV2 with TRBJ1-2, with D tentatively TRBD1 (5 bases). This CDR3 is built from 15 residues. V was pared by 5 bases and J by 1 base, with 14 bases between. Germline V CDR1 and CDR2: SNHLY, FYNNEI. DNA for the CDR3: TGTGCCAGCAGTTGGAGACAGACTGGTAACTATGGCTACACCTTC. Encoded protein: CASSWRQTGNYGYTF.

This clone was detected once. Other nucleotide sequences in the sample specify the same CDR3. This chain joins TRBV7-9 and TRBJ1-2; 9 bases line up with TRBD1. V shed 3 bases, J shed 4 bases, and the junction held 0 bases outside the gene matches. This CDR3 has 13 amino acids. The germline V gene has CDR1 SEHNR and CDR2 FQNEAQ (reference sequence). CDR3 in DNA: TGTGCCAGCAGCTTGGGACAGGGCTATGGCTACACCTTC. Amino acid sequence: CASSLGQGYGYTF.

In this sample, this clone turned up a few times. The chain carries TRBV9 and TRBJ2-3; 10 nucleotides align to TRBD2. Germline V gene data show CDR1 as SGDLS and CDR2 as YYNGEE. The length of the CDR3 is 16 residues. J was trimmed by 5 bases and V by 0 bases; bases with no gene match: 6. The CDR3 DNA is TGTGCCAGCAGCGTAGATCTAGCGGGGGTGGTAGATACGCAGTATTTT. This encodes CASSVDLAGVVDTQYF.

The CDR3 here is CASSRGQANTEAFF. As DNA, the CDR3 is TGTGCCAGTAGTAGGGGACAGGCGAACACTGAAGCTTTCTTT. J is TRBJ1-1 and V is TRBV19, with 8 bases matching TRBD1. The CDR3 spans 14 residues. The germline CDR1 and CDR2 sequences are LNHDA and SQIVND (reference sequence). Trimming took 4 bases from V and 1 from J; bases not matched to a gene: 2.

This chain connects TRBV5-1 to TRBJ2-7; 9 bases match TRBD2. The ends lost 0 bases at V and 0 bases at J; junction bases unmatched: 4. This CDR3 region has 16 residues. Germline V gene data show CDR1 as SGHRS and CDR2 as YFSETQ. CDR3 DNA sequence: TGCGCCAGCAGCTTGGGAAGCGGGGGGTACTCCTACGAGCAGTACTTC. Amino acid sequence: CASSLGSGGYSYEQYF.

V usage is TRBV18 and J usage is TRBJ2-5, with a weak D call TRBD2 (6 bases). V was cut by 6 bases and J by 5 bases, with 7 bases left in between. Germline loops: CDR1 KGHSH, CDR2 LQKENI. The CDR3 sequence is 11 residues long. This CDR3 is CASSEGETQYF. The CDR3 nucleotides read TGTGCCAGCTCGGAGGGGGAGACCCAGTACTTC.